This TCR beta chain was sequenced during a study of tumor-infiltrating lymphocytes in primary liver carcinoma. Worth noting for this clonotype: The antigen remains undetermined.

General observations from the study: Lesser overlap characterized tumor-adjacent and tumor-blood pairs relative to tumor region pairs. It was in tumors, not blood, that the top-250-clone fraction was significantly higher (p = 0.039).

From roughly 0.55 ug of total RNA, TCR beta-specific cDNA was reverse-transcribed using a constant-region primer. Sequencing libraries for TCR beta derived from three nested multiplex PCR rounds that used slightly modified ARM-PCR. In the first two PCR rounds, TRBV1-TRBV30 forward primers were paired with a C-beta reverse primer, and each round lasted about 10 cycles. TCRdb re-called the multiplex PCR reads with MiXCR, one entry per CDR3 protein. The table records some 110,000 distinct CDR3 sequences, 64% of them present only once. Joint extraction of RNA and DNA used roughly 20-32 mg of bulk tissue that was unsorted. CDR3 size: 15 residues. The germline V gene encodes CDR1 SGHNT and CDR2 YENEEA. V was clipped by 5 bases and J by 2 bases, with 12 bases between them.

This TCR came from a woman aged 60 to 75 with primary liver carcinoma and hepatitis B virus infection. The sequenced sample consisted of liver tumor tissue from sampling region 3. Subset noted: tumor region T3, left-lateral pole. This chain links TRBV11-3 with TRBJ2-2, with unresolved D. CDR3 sequence: CASSHTVGNTGELFF. The CDR3 DNA reads TGTGCCAGCAGCCACACAGTGGGAAACACCGGGGAGCTGTTTTTT. Complete variable domain (other parts from reference TRBV11-3 and TRBJ2-2): EAGVVQSPRYKIIEKKQPVAFWCNPISGHNTLYWYLQNLGQGPELLIRYENEEAVDDSQLPKDRFSAERLKGVDSTLKIQPAELGDSAVYLCASSHTVGNTGELFFGEGSRLTVL.